The next 30 T cell receptor beta chains were all read from a single sample in a study of CD8 T cells in Susac syndrome. The RNA input was 0.5 to 1 ug, and it was reverse transcribed with random hexamers. TCRdb recomputed calls from the immunoSEQ multiplex PCR reads with MiXCR, one row per CDR3 protein. This sample yields about 180,000 distinct CDR3 sequences, of which nearly 97% are seen a single time; 0.093% belongs to the top ten. Sequenced: CD4+ T cells from PBMCs. The receptors were gathered from a human donor with multiple sclerosis.

V and J are TRBV7-2 and TRBJ2-7; no reliable D call. Trimming removed 4 bases from V and 0 bases from J, with 7 bases in between. The CDR3 is made up of 13 amino acids. The V gene's germline CDR1 is SGHTA and CDR2 FQGNSA. The CDR3 DNA follows: TGTGCCAGCAGCTCCGGCGGCTCCTACGAGCAGTACTTC. Protein: CASSSGGSYEQYF.

The chain links TRBV7-2 to TRBJ2-7, with TRBD1 as a possible D gene (5 bases). The germline gives CDR1 SGHTA, CDR2 FQGNSA. V dropped 2 bases and J dropped 3 bases, with 23 bases sitting between them. The length of the CDR3 is 18 residues. CDR3 coding DNA: TGTGCCAGCAGCTTACAACCCCCTTCGCCAGCAGGGAACTACGAGCAGTACTTC. Amino acid sequence: CASSLQPPSPAGNYEQYF.

The rearrangement links TRBV29-1 to TRBJ1-1; D not certain. This CDR3 has 15 residues. Per germline, CDR1 SQVTM and CDR2 ANQGSEA. Trimming left V 6 bases short and J 2 bases short, with 19 bases between. The CDR3 reads CSVRTSLISNTEAFF. For the CDR3, the DNA is TGCAGCGTGAGGACGAGCCTGATCAGTAACACTGAAGCTTTCTTT.

The rearrangement uses TRBV18 and TRBJ1-1; no firm D call. The CDR3 has 15 residues. Trimming took off 1 base at V and 4 bases at J, with 13 bases between the two ends. Germline CDR1 KGHSH, CDR2 LQKENI. The CDR3 loop is CASSPQYGGVTEAFF. The CDR3 coding sequence is TGTGCCAGCTCACCACAGTATGGCGGTGTCACTGAAGCTTTCTTT.

The gene calls are TRBV6-6 and TRBJ1-6; tentative D call: TRBD1 (5 bases). Trimming took 7 bases from V and 11 from J, leaving 18 bases between them. Germline loops: CDR1 MNHNY, CDR2 SVGAGI (reference sequence). This CDR3 region has 14 residues. Written as DNA, the CDR3 is TGTGCCAGCAAAGTAACCGGGACTCAAACACCCCTCCACTTT. It encodes CASKVTGTQTPLHF.

V gene TRBV29-1 combines with J gene TRBJ1-2; D gene ambiguous. The CDR3 is made up of 13 amino acids. The V and J ends lost 3 bases and 1 base respectively, with 9 bases between them. Per the germline V gene, CDR1 is SQVTM and CDR2 is ANQGSEA. The CDR3 DNA reads TGCAGCGTTGATGAGGAGGGTAACTATGGCTACACCTTC. This translates into CSVDEEGNYGYTF.

This chain joins TRBV15 and TRBJ2-5; D gene uncertain. Per germline, CDR1 LNHNV and CDR2 YYDKDF (reference sequence). The V and J ends lost 1 base and 5 bases respectively, with 5 bases between them. This CDR3 is 12 amino acids long. CDR3 sequence reads: CATSRARETQYF. The CDR3 nucleotides read TGTGCCACCAGCAGAGCCAGGGAGACCCAGTACTTC.

J is TRBJ2-2 and V is TRBV9; D ambiguous. Germline-derived CDR1 and CDR2 are SGDLS and YYNGEE. The CDR3 sequence is 16 residues long. V gave up 0 bases and J gave up 3 bases, with 12 bases separating them. The CDR3 sequence: CASSVEARTDTGELFF. The CDR3 coding sequence is TGTGCCAGCAGCGTAGAAGCCAGGACGGACACCGGGGAGCTGTTTTTT.

The J gene is TRBJ2-7, the V gene TRBV29-1, with a weak D call TRBD1 (6 bases). Germline assignment: CDR1 SQVTM and CDR2 ANQGSEA. The CDR3 loop spans 17 amino acids. Trimming pared 0 bases from V and 2 bases from J, leaving 20 bases between. The CDR3 reads CSVEDGVFDRRTYEQYF. The CDR3 nucleotides read TGCAGCGTTGAAGATGGTGTATTCGACAGGAGAACCTACGAGCAGTACTTC.

J is TRBJ2-5 and V is TRBV6-5; 11 bases fit TRBD2. V was pared by 2 bases and J by 6 bases, with 8 bases of the junction left unmatched. This CDR3 has 16 residues. Germline V lookup: CDR1 MNHEY, CDR2 SVGAGI. CDR3 sequence reads: CASSYPVAGGLKTQYF. DNA of the CDR3: TGTGCCAGCAGTTACCCTGTAGCGGGGGGGTTGAAGACCCAGTACTTC.

The chain carries TRBV7-8 and TRBJ2-3; D call uncertain. Trimming removed 0 bases from V and 6 bases from J, with 13 bases in between. The CDR3 runs 15 residues. Germline V gene sequence: CDR1 SGHVS, CDR2 FQNEAQ. The DNA of the CDR3 is TGTGCCAGCAGCTTAGCCAGAGTCGTCGACGATACGCAGTATTTT. Its protein product is CASSLARVVDDTQYF.

V gene TRBV5-1 combines with J gene TRBJ2-1; TRBD2 aligns across 7 bases. The CDR3 totals 13 residues. Germline V gene lookup returns CDR1 SGHRS and CDR2 YFSETQ. V was clipped by 1 base and J by 14 bases; unmatched bases: 9. The CDR3 here is CASSLSWGGLKFF. The CDR3 DNA follows: TGCGCCAGCAGCTTGTCCTGGGGGGGTTTGAAGTTCTTC.

The chain combines TRBV10-3 with TRBJ2-5; D gene uncertain. The V and J ends lost 8 bases and 5 bases respectively, with 15 bases between them. There are 13 residues in the CDR3. Germline V CDR1 and CDR2: ENHRY, SYGVKD. As DNA, the CDR3 is TGTGCCATCCAAGAGAGAGGCGCGGAGACCCAGTACTTC. The encoded protein is CAIQERGAETQYF.

The chain has TRBV5-1 and TRBJ2-1, with TRBD2 as a possible D gene (5 bases). Germline V lookup: CDR1 SGHRS, CDR2 YFSETQ. V was pared by 0 bases and J by 6 bases, with 16 bases between. CDR3 size: 16 residues. The CDR3 nucleotides are TGCGCCAGCAGCTTGGTAGGGAGCATGGCGGGCAATGAGCAGTTCTTC. Translated, it gives CASSLVGSMAGNEQFF.

This chain connects TRBV28 to TRBJ1-2, with no clear D. The germline CDR1 and CDR2 sequences are MDHEN and SYDVKM. V gave up 2 bases and J gave up 9 bases, with 16 bases separating them. CDR3 length: 14 residues. In DNA form, the CDR3 reads TGTGCCAGCAGTTTAATCAGGCAGCCTACTCGCTACACCTTC. The encoded protein is CASSLIRQPTRYTF.

The rearrangement links TRBV29-1 to TRBJ1-2; D is uncertain. Germline CDR1 and CDR2: SQVTM and ANQGSEA. The CDR3 covers 11 residues. The ends were cut back, 7 bases at V and 4 bases at J, with 10 bases in the middle. The CDR3 DNA sequence: TGCAGCGCTGGCACAGTCTATGGCTACACCTTC. Translation gives CSAGTVYGYTF.

The rearrangement joins TRBV29-1 to TRBJ1-2; no reliable D call. CDR1 and CDR2 from the germline V gene are SQVTM and ANQGSEA. The V end was cut by 7 bases, the J end by 5 bases, with 17 bases between. The CDR3 totals 13 residues. In nucleotides, the CDR3 is TGCAGCGCACAAATCCGGCCGTCGTATGGCTACACCTTC. Translated, it gives CSAQIRPSYGYTF.

The chain joins TRBV29-1 to TRBJ1-4; no clear D. The CDR3 consists of 12 residues. V was pared by 7 bases and J by 6 bases, with 12 bases between. The V gene's germline CDR1 is SQVTM and CDR2 ANQGSEA. DNA of the CDR3: TGCAGCGCCCGGGGATTGGATGAAAAACTGTTTTTT. Encoded protein: CSARGLDEKLFF.

The J gene is TRBJ2-5, the V gene TRBV19; TRBD2 agrees at 13 bases. This CDR3 has 16 amino acids. V dropped 4 bases and J dropped 5; count of bases not matched to a gene: 7. CDR1 LNHDA and CDR2 SQIVND come from the germline V gene (reference sequence). CDR3 sequence: CASSTRTSGGRETQYF. CDR3 nucleotides: TGTGCCAGTAGTACCCGGACTAGCGGGGGCAGGGAGACCCAGTACTTC.

The chain has TRBV20-1 and TRBJ2-7; no definite D call. Trimming took off 3 bases at V and 0 bases at J, with 15 bases between the two ends. CDR3 length equals 15 residues. Germline V gene lookup returns CDR1 DFQATT and CDR2 SNEGSKA (reference sequence). The CDR3 DNA reads TGCAGTGCTAGTCGGCTGTGGCTGGGCTCCTACGAGCAGTACTTC. It translates to CSASRLWLGSYEQYF.

The J gene is TRBJ1-5, the V gene TRBV7-9; D is uncertain. The V gene's germline CDR1 is SEHNR and CDR2 FQNEAQ (reference sequence). V gave up 1 base and J gave up 6 bases, with 7 bases separating them. The CDR3 loop spans 13 amino acids. This CDR3 is CASSLGAVQPQHF. The CDR3 DNA follows: TGTGCCAGCAGCTTAGGGGCGGTTCAGCCCCAGCATTTT.

This clonotype was observed once. The chain recombines TRBV27 with TRBJ2-7, with TRBD1 matching 10 bases. The CDR3 sequence is 15 residues long. The germline V gene has CDR1 MNHEY and CDR2 SMNVEV (reference sequence). V was pared by 6 bases and J by 1 base, with 6 bases of the junction left unmatched. The CDR3 nucleotides are TGTGCCAGCAGCGCCCCGGGACAGGGGTCCTACGAGCAGTACTTC. Protein: CASSAPGQGSYEQYF.

The chain joins TRBV30 to TRBJ1-2; weak D call: TRBD1 (5 bases). Germline values: CDR1 GTSNPN, CDR2 SVGIG (reference sequence). The CDR3 length is 14 residues. V was pared by 2 bases and J by 6 bases, with 16 bases between. CDR3 bases: TGTGCCTGGAGTCGCGGGACGCTGGACGATGGCTACACCTTC. Amino acids: CAWSRGTLDDGYTF.

CDR3 sequence reads: CAASGAGGITGELFF. The CDR3 DNA is TGTGCCGCCTCTGGGGCTGGTGGCATAACCGGGGAGCTGTTTTTT. The rearrangement uses TRBV2 and TRBJ2-2; D might be TRBD1 (5 bases). This CDR3 region has 15 residues. Germline CDR1 is SNHLY and CDR2 is FYNNEI. V was trimmed by 11 bases and J by 5 bases, leaving 21 bases between them.

The CDR3 region is CATGTSGGNEQFF. The CDR3 DNA is TGTGCCACCGGGACTAGCGGGGGCAATGAGCAGTTCTTC. The chain employs TRBV10-3 and TRBJ2-1, with 14 bases fitting TRBD2. CDR3 size: 13 residues. From germline, CDR1 is ENHRY and CDR2 SYGVKD. The J segment lost 6 bases and the V segment lost 10 bases, leaving 2 bases of the junction unmatched.

The CDR3 loop is CASTIPGTNSPLHF. In DNA form, the CDR3 reads TGTGCCAGTACTATACCCGGGACAAATTCACCCCTCCACTTT. This sequence joins TRBV27 and TRBJ1-6, with TRBD1 as a possible D gene (6 bases). The V gene lost 9 bases and the J gene lost 7 bases, with 16 bases spanning the gap. CDR1 MNHEY and CDR2 SMNVEV come from the germline V gene (reference sequence). CDR3 length: 14 amino acids.

V and J are TRBV5-1 and TRBJ1-1; D gene unclear. From germline, CDR1 is SGHRS and CDR2 YFSETQ. Trimming left V 4 bases short and J 2 bases short, with 9 bases between. This CDR3 spans 13 amino acids. The CDR3 sequence: CASSASDNTEAFF. The DNA for the CDR3 is TGCGCCAGCAGCGCGTCCGATAACACTGAAGCTTTCTTT.

This rearrangement joins TRBV5-6 to TRBJ1-1; no firm D call. The CDR3 loop spans 14 amino acids. V lost 5 bases and J 3 bases, leaving 14 bases between the germline ends. Looked up from germline, CDR1 is SGHDT and CDR2 is YYEEEE. Here the CDR3 reads CASSTGVSDTEAFF. CDR3 DNA sequence: TGTGCCAGCAGTACCGGAGTGTCTGACACTGAAGCTTTCTTT.

This chain links TRBV2 with TRBJ1-1; TRBD1 might be the D (5 bases). The CDR3 contains 14 residues. From germline, CDR1 is SNHLY and CDR2 FYNNEI. V gave up 6 bases and J gave up 2 bases, with 13 bases separating them. CDR3 sequence (DNA): TGTGCCAGCAGGGGCTGGGGGGGTAACACTGAAGCTTTCTTT. Its translation: CASRGWGGNTEAFF. The whole variable domain, remainder taken from reference TRBV2 and TRBJ1-1, is EPEVTQTPSHQVTQMGQEVILRCVPISNHLYFYWYRQILGQKVEFLVSFYNNEISEKSEIFDDQFSVERPDGSNFTLKIRSTKLEDSAMYFCASRGWGGNTEAFFGQGTRLTVV.

The gene calls are TRBV6-5 and TRBJ1-4; 9 bases line up with TRBD1. V shed 4 bases, J shed 8 bases, and the junction held 5 bases outside the gene matches. Germline V CDR1 and CDR2: MNHEY, SVGAGI. This CDR3 spans 14 amino acids. CDR3 DNA: TGTGCCAGCAGTTCTTGGGGACAGGGAGAAAAACTGTTTTTT. Amino acid sequence: CASSSWGQGEKLFF.